The next 19 T cell receptor beta chains were all read from a single sample in a study of T cells after yellow fever vaccination. TCRdb analysed the 5' RACE reads with MiXCR anew, one entry per CDR3 protein. The table lists some 150,000 distinct CDR3 sequences, around 8.5% of them singletons, with roughly 36% in the top ten. Here the sequenced sample was CD8+ T cells sorted from PBMCs, taken 45 days after the yellow fever booster vaccination. These receptors all stem from a man aged 18 to 30 who received the YFV17D yellow fever vaccine.

The sample holds a few counts of this clonotype. The chain combines TRBV5-1 with TRBJ2-1; D may be TRBD2 (6 bases). V was shortened by 4 bases and J by 4 bases, with 15 bases between the two germline ends. The CDR3 loop spans 15 amino acids. Germline V gene sequence: CDR1 SGHRS, CDR2 YFSETQ. The CDR3 loop is CASSMFLGRYNEQFF. CDR3 DNA sequence: TGCGCCAGCAGCATGTTCCTTGGGAGGTACAATGAGCAGTTCTTC.

This clonotype was seen ten or more times. The genes are TRBV15 and TRBJ1-4; 7 nucleotides match TRBD1. Germline CDR1 is LNHNV and CDR2 is YYDKDF (reference sequence). V dropped 7 bases and J dropped 3; count of bases not matched to a gene: 14. This CDR3 is 17 amino acids long. CDR3 coding DNA: TGTGCCACCAAAGATAACAGGGGTCTCGAAGCTAATGAAAAACTGTTTTTT. Its translation: CATKDNRGLEANEKLFF.

V gene TRBV15 combines with J gene TRBJ2-7, with 7 positions matching TRBD1. The CDR3 covers 15 residues. J was trimmed by 7 bases and V by 5 bases; bases with no gene match: 14. The germline CDR1 and CDR2 sequences are LNHNV and YYDKDF (reference sequence). CDR3 sequence: CATSGTGTDFWEQYV. Here the CDR3 DNA reads TGTGCCACCAGCGGGACCGGGACAGACTTCTGGGAGCAGTACGTC.

In its sample, this clonotype was seen a few times. The chain couples TRBV27 to TRBJ2-3, with D possibly TRBD2 on 5 matching bases. CDR3 length equals 13 residues. Looked up from germline, CDR1 is MNHEY and CDR2 is SMNVEV (reference sequence). Trimming shortened V by 3 bases and J by 6 bases, and 10 bases separated the two germline ends. CDR3 sequence reads: CASSFSTGDTQYF. CDR3 nucleotide sequence: TGTGCCAGCAGTTTTAGCACGGGGGATACGCAGTATTTT.

This clonotype was observed a handful of times. This sequence joins TRBV10-3 and TRBJ2-3; no clear D. V lost 6 bases and J lost 2, with 12 bases in between. There are 14 residues in the CDR3. The germline V gene encodes CDR1 ENHRY and CDR2 SYGVKD. CDR3 in amino acids: CAIRNDGNTDTQYF. CDR3 DNA: TGTGCCATCAGAAATGACGGCAACACAGATACGCAGTATTTT.

This clonotype was observed a handful of times. The chain combines TRBV11-2 with TRBJ2-2, with D perhaps assigned TRBD1 or TRBD2 (5 bases each). The V end lost 5 bases, the J end lost 3 bases, and 16 bases lay between the germline ends. The germline CDR1 and CDR2 sequences are SGHAT and FQNNGV. This CDR3 has 16 residues. This chain's CDR3 is CASSPSRDHHTGELFF. Written as DNA, the CDR3 is TGTGCCAGCAGCCCGTCTAGGGACCACCACACCGGGGAGCTGTTTTTT.

This rearrangement joins TRBV4-1 to TRBJ2-1; TRBD1 matches at 7 bases. The CDR3 contains 16 residues. The V gene's germline CDR1 is MGHRA and CDR2 YSYEKL. With V trimmed by 4 bases and J by 5 bases, 11 bases remained unmatched. The CDR3 loop is CASSLRPPGTDNEQFF. The CDR3 DNA reads TGCGCCAGCAGCCTCCGACCACCCGGGACAGACAATGAGCAGTTCTTC.

The CDR3 DNA reads as TGCAGTGCCAGTTCCGCGGGGGCGCACAAACCGTTACGCACAGATACGCAGTATTTT. Translated: CSASSAGAHKPLRTDTQYF. The chain is built from TRBV20-1 and TRBJ2-3, with D perhaps matching TRBD2 (7 bases). The V end was cut by 6 bases, the J end by 1 base, with 29 bases between. CDR3 length: 19 residues. The germline CDR1 and CDR2 sequences are DFQATT and SNEGSKA (reference sequence).

Only a few counts were recorded for this clonotype. The V gene is TRBV2, the J gene TRBJ1-6, with TRBD1 identical over 7 bases. The germline V gene encodes CDR1 SNHLY and CDR2 FYNNEI. With 6 bases clipped from V and 9 bases from J, the junction kept 14 bases outside the gene matches. The CDR3 covers 16 residues. The CDR3 DNA reads as TGTGCCAGCAGGGCTGACGGACAGGTCCTCAGTTCACCCCTCCACTTT. It is translated as CASRADGQVLSSPLHF.

V usage is TRBV2 and J usage is TRBJ2-3; D possibly corresponds to TRBD1 (6 bases). Trimming took 7 bases from V and 4 from J, leaving 18 bases between them. Germline V gene sequence: CDR1 SNHLY, CDR2 FYNNEI. The CDR3 has 15 residues. The CDR3 loop is CASIVGQGIPDTQYF. CDR3 sequence (DNA): TGTGCCAGCATCGTCGGGCAGGGGATTCCAGATACGCAGTATTTT. Full variable domain (rest looked up from reference TRBV2 and TRBJ2-3): EPEVTQTPSHQVTQMGQEVILRCVPISNHLYFYWYRQILGQKVEFLVSFYNNEISEKSEIFDDQFSVERPDGSNFTLKIRSTKLEDSAMYFCASIVGQGIPDTQYFGPGTRLTVL.

The chain is built from TRBV10-3 and TRBJ1-3; the D is unclear. The germline V gene has CDR1 ENHRY and CDR2 SYGVKD. Trimming cost V 6 bases and J 1 base, with 4 bases left between them. CDR3 length: 12 residues. The CDR3 region is CAIRGSGNTIYF. In DNA, the CDR3 is TGTGCCATCAGGGGGTCTGGAAACACCATATATTTT.

The chain uses TRBV6-5 and TRBJ1-1; no definite D call. Trimming stripped 6 bases from V and 0 bases from J, with 14 bases between. The length of the CDR3 is 15 residues. The germline V gene has CDR1 MNHEY and CDR2 SVGAGI. CDR3 residues: CASRFGDFMNTEAFF. Written as DNA, the CDR3 is TGTGCCAGCAGGTTCGGAGATTTCATGAACACTGAAGCTTTCTTT.

The chain links TRBV2 to TRBJ2-5, with D possibly matching TRBD1 (6 bases). The CDR3 covers 14 residues. Per the germline V gene, CDR1 is SNHLY and CDR2 is FYNNEI. Trimming pared 4 bases from V and 4 bases from J, leaving 13 bases between. The CDR3 DNA follows: TGTGCCAGCAGTGCCCCCCAGGGGATAGAGACCCAGTACTTC. It specifies CASSAPQGIETQYF.

This clonotype was counted between two and nine times. The rearrangement joins TRBV30 to TRBJ1-2; 7 bases match TRBD1. The CDR3 consists of 14 residues. CDR1 and CDR2 from the germline V gene are GTSNPN and SVGIG (reference sequence). The J segment lost 8 bases and the V segment lost 6 bases, leaving 15 bases of the junction unmatched. The CDR3 DNA reads as TGTGCCTGCATCGGACAGGTACGCGCTTACGGCTACACCTTC. Translating gives CACIGQVRAYGYTF.

The rearrangement uses TRBV4-3 and TRBJ2-7; D gene unclear. The CDR3 contains 14 residues. The germline gives CDR1 LGHNA, CDR2 YSLEER. Deletions cut 1 base from V and 6 bases from J, with 13 bases between. The CDR3 region is CASSQAWSTGEQYF. The CDR3 DNA follows: TGCGCCAGCAGCCAAGCTTGGAGCACGGGCGAGCAGTACTTC.

The V call is TRBV7-9, the J call TRBJ2-2; tentatively, D is TRBD2 (6 bases). The length of the CDR3 is 13 residues. V dropped 11 bases and J dropped 1 base, with 11 bases sitting between them. Germline V lookup: CDR1 SEHNR, CDR2 FQNEAQ (reference sequence). The CDR3 is CAGGTVNTGELFF. The CDR3 nucleotides are TGTGCCGGCGGGACGGTGAACACCGGGGAGCTGTTTTTT.

V and J are TRBV4-1 and TRBJ2-3; D is ambiguous. Trimming took off 3 bases at V and 0 bases at J, with 13 bases between the two ends. Germline CDR1 and CDR2: MGHRA and YSYEKL. CDR3 length equals 16 residues. The CDR3 DNA reads as TGCGCCAGCAGCCAGGAGACCAACCCTAGCACAGATACGCAGTATTTT. This codes for CASSQETNPSTDTQYF.

This clonotype was found a few times. The chain combines TRBV4-1 with TRBJ2-3, with 8 bases fitting TRBD2. Per germline, CDR1 MGHRA and CDR2 YSYEKL. The CDR3 covers 15 residues. The V and J ends lost 1 base and 2 bases, in that order; junction bases with no gene match: 2. The CDR3 loop is CASSQVAGHTDTQYF. The CDR3 nucleotides read TGCGCCAGCAGCCAAGTAGCGGGGCACACAGATACGCAGTATTTT.

The chain recombines TRBV4-1 with TRBJ1-1; maybe TRBD1 (5 bases). This CDR3 is built from 14 residues. Trimming pared 7 bases from V and 7 bases from J, leaving 19 bases between. Germline-derived CDR1 and CDR2 are MGHRA and YSYEKL. The CDR3 protein is CASTKIGTGVEAFF. The CDR3, as DNA: TGCGCCAGCACCAAAATAGGGACCGGGGTTGAAGCTTTCTTT.